The next 5 T cell receptor beta chains were all read from a single sample in a study of blood T cell repertoires in COVID-19 (dated by TCRdb to 2019 to 2021). Libraries were made using the immunoSEQ multiplex PCR assay. Entries here come from immuneACCESS through TCRdb and include only in-frame sequences with V and J called. Some clones fail to appear in such tables; in the studies checked, an unresolved V gene covers under half of the shortfall, and the cause of the remainder is unknown. The sample table shows roughly 55,000 clones, and almost 80% are seen once. The ten most abundant clones make up roughly 12% of the sample. Sequences were obtained from peripheral blood. The receptors shown here come from an older man with acute or convalescent COVID-19.

The V call is TRBV5-1, the J call TRBJ2-5; D may be TRBD1 (5 bases). The CDR3 loop spans 13 amino acids. Trimming took off 4 bases at V and 5 bases at J, with 12 bases between the two ends. Germline V gene data show CDR1 as SGHRS and CDR2 as YFSETQ. This CDR3 reads CASSGAGMETQYF. Written as DNA, the CDR3 is TGCGCCAGCAGCGGGGCAGGGATGGAGACCCAGTACTTC.

Of note for this clone: Other DNA sequences within the sample encode an identical CDR3. The chain joins TRBV18 to TRBJ1-1, with 8 bases matching TRBD1. The germline V gene encodes CDR1 KGHSH and CDR2 LQKENI. The CDR3 runs to 15 residues. The J segment lost 1 base and the V segment lost 3 bases, leaving 4 bases of the junction unmatched. CDR3 DNA: TGTGCCAGCTCACCTGGACAGGGACGGAACACTGAAGCTTTCTTT. Translating it yields CASSPGQGRNTEAFF. Full variable domain (remainder filled in from reference TRBV18 and TRBJ1-1): NAGVMQNPRHLVRRRGQEARLRCSPMKGHSHVYWYRQLPEEGLKFMVYLQKENIIDESGMPKERFSAEFPKEGPSILRIQQVVRGDSAAYFCASSPGQGRNTEAFFGQGTRLTVV.

This clone was recorded a few times. This sequence joins TRBV3-1 (or the pseudogene TRBV3-2) and TRBJ1-2, with D hard to call. Germline V CDR1 and CDR2: LGHDT, YNNKEL (reference sequence). CDR3 length: 16 residues. The germline V and J ends were trimmed by 5 bases and 4 bases, with 20 bases remaining between them. In DNA, the CDR3 is TGTGCCAGCAGCTCCCCCCGAACAGCTTTAACCTATGGCTACACCTTC. It yields the protein CASSSPRTALTYGYTF.

This rearrangement joins TRBV19 to TRBJ1-5; TRBD1 matches 11 bases. The CDR3 length is 16 residues. Germline V CDR1 and CDR2: LNHDA, SQIVND (reference sequence). Losses at the gene ends were 6 bases for V and 3 bases for J; bases not matched to a gene: 7. CDR3 sequence reads: CASRDRDRGDNQPQHF. In nucleotides, the CDR3 is TGTGCCAGTAGGGACCGGGACAGGGGGGACAATCAGCCCCAGCATTTT.

The chain has TRBV5-4 and TRBJ2-5; 9 nucleotides agree with TRBD2. Germline V CDR1 and CDR2: SGHNT, YYREEE (reference sequence). The length of the CDR3 is 15 residues. The V gene end was trimmed by 0 bases and the J gene end by 5 bases; junction bases not matched to a gene: 5. Here the CDR3 reads CASSLEASGTETQYF. Written as DNA, the CDR3 is TGTGCCAGCAGCTTGGAGGCTAGCGGGACCGAGACCCAGTACTTC.